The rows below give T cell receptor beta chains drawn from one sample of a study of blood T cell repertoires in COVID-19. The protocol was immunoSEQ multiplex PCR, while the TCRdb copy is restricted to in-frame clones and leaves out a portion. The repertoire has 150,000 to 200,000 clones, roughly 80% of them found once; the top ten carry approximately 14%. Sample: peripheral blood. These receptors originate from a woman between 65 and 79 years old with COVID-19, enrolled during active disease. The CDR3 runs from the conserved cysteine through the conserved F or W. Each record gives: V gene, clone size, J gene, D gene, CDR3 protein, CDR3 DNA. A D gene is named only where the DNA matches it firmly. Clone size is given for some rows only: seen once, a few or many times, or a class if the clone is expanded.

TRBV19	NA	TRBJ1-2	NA	CASSMGGNYGYTF	TGTGCCAGTAGTATGGGAGGGAACTATGGCTACACCTTC
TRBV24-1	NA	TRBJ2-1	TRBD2	CATSDGRAYNEQFF	TGTGCCACCAGTGATGGGAGGGCCTACAATGAGCAGTTCTTC
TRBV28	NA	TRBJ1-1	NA	CASSSMDRNTEAFF	TGTGCCAGCAGTTCGATGGACAGGAACACTGAAGCTTTCTTT
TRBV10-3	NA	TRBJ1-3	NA	CAISVPGTGNTIYF	TGTGCCATCAGTGTTCCAGGGACTGGAAACACCATATATTTT
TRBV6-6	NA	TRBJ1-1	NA	CASSYFWTRANAEAFF	TGTGCCAGCAGTTACTTTTGGACACGGGCTAACGCTGAAGCTTTCTTT
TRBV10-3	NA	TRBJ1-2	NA	CAISERTDSNYGYTF	TGTGCCATCAGTGAGAGGACAGATTCTAACTATGGCTACACCTTC
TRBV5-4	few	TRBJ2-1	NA	CASSLVESSYNEQFF	TGTGCCAGCAGCTTGGTCGAGTCCTCCTACAATGAGCAGTTCTTC
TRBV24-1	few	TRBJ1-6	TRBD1	CATQDRVNSPLHF	TGTGCCACACAGGACAGGGTTAATTCACCCCTCCACTTT
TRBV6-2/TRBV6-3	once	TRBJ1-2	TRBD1	CASSYSFSGQVDGYTF	TGTGCCAGCAGTTACTCTTTCTCGGGACAGGTCGATGGCTACACCTTC
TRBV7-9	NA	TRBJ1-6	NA	CASSLVFARPGALGPLHF	TGTGCCAGCAGCTTAGTGTTCGCTCGGCCTGGGGCTTTAGGGCCCCTCCACTTT
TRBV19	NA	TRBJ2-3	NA	CASSKSPRSDTQYF	TGTGCCAGTAGTAAGTCCCCTCGGTCCGATACGCAGTATTTT
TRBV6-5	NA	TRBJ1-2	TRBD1	CASSYEGQGRGYTF	TGTGCCAGCAGTTACGAGGGACAGGGTCGCGGCTACACCTTC
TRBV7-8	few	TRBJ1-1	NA	CASSLRGTVNTEAFF	TGTGCCAGCAGCTTAAGGGGGACGGTGAACACTGAAGCTTTCTTT
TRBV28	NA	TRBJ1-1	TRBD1	CASRPISQGITEAFF	TGTGCCAGCAGACCAATCTCACAGGGGATCACTGAAGCTTTCTTT
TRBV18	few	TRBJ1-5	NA	CASSTQGQPQHF	TGTGCCAGCTCAACCCAGGGTCAGCCCCAGCATTTT
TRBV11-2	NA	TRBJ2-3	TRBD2	CASSLGSGGATDTQYF	TGTGCCAGCAGCTTAGGTAGCGGGGGGGCTACAGATACGCAGTATTTT
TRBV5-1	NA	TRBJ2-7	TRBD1	CASSFAGQGAYEQYF	TGCGCCAGCAGCTTCGCGGGACAGGGAGCCTACGAGCAGTACTTC
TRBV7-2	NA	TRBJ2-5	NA	CASSSQGGIGETQYF	TGTGCCAGCAGCTCACAGGGGGGGATAGGAGAGACCCAGTACTTC
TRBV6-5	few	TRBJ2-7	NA	CASSNTRDVEQYF	TGTGCCAGCAGCAACACGCGGGACGTTGAGCAGTACTTC
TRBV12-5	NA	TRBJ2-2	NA	CASGLSGEFTGELFF	TGTGCTAGTGGTTTGTCAGGGGAGTTTACCGGGGAGCTGTTTTTT
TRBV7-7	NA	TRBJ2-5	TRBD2	CASSLGIAGGYETQYF	TGTGCTAGCAGCTTAGGTATAGCGGGAGGGTATGAGACCCAGTACTTC